A selection of T cell receptor beta chains follows, all from one sample in a study of T cell changes during pregnancy in multiple sclerosis. Data came from immunoSEQ multiplex PCR; TCRdb stores just in-frame clones and leaves some out. Here the sample spans approximately 80,000 clones, approximately 94% being singletons. The material was peripheral blood, obtained in the third trimester of pregnancy. Receptors were obtained from a female donor with multiple sclerosis, enrolled in a pregnancy study. CDR3s include the opening cysteine and the closing phenylalanine or tryptophan. Each record gives: D gene, CDR3 length, J gene, clone size, V gene, CDR3 DNA, CDR3 protein. A D gene is named only where the DNA matches it firmly. Size values are once, few and many counts, or a class for expanded clones, and some rows have none.

D gene: NA
CDR3 length: 15
J gene: TRBJ1-6
clone size: NA
V gene: TRBV9
CDR3 DNA: TGTGCCAGCAGCGTAGATGTCCGGGGAGGAAAACCCCTCCACTTT
CDR3 protein: CASSVDVRGGKPLHF

D gene: NA
CDR3 length: 14
J gene: TRBJ2-7
clone size: once
V gene: TRBV5-1
CDR3 DNA: TGCGCCAGCAGCTCGGGGGAGGATCCCTACGAGCAGTACTTC
CDR3 protein: CASSSGEDPYEQYF

D gene: NA
CDR3 length: 15
J gene: TRBJ2-7
clone size: NA
V gene: TRBV30
CDR3 DNA: TGTGCCTGGGAAACACGAGCCCCGCGGTCCTACGAGCAGTACTTC
CDR3 protein: CAWETRAPRSYEQYF

D gene: NA
CDR3 length: 13
J gene: TRBJ2-7
clone size: NA
V gene: TRBV9
CDR3 DNA: TGTGCCAGCAGCGTACGGGACACCTACGAGCAGTACTTC
CDR3 protein: CASSVRDTYEQYF

D gene: NA
CDR3 length: 16
J gene: TRBJ1-5
clone size: NA
V gene: TRBV28
CDR3 DNA: TGTGCCAGCAGGAGTAGGAACTCCGGGAGCAATCAGCCCCAGCATTTT
CDR3 protein: CASRSRNSGSNQPQHF

D gene: TRBD2
CDR3 length: 17
J gene: TRBJ2-7
clone size: NA
V gene: TRBV4-1
CDR3 DNA: TGCGCCAGCAGCCAAGATGTGTTAGCGGGGGACTCCTACGAGCAGTACTTC
CDR3 protein: CASSQDVLAGDSYEQYF

D gene: NA
CDR3 length: 17
J gene: TRBJ2-4
clone size: NA
V gene: TRBV2
CDR3 DNA: TGTGCCAGCAGCGTGTGGGCCCAGGGGGGGACAGGAAACATTCAGTACTTC
CDR3 protein: CASSVWAQGGTGNIQYF

D gene: NA
CDR3 length: 12
J gene: TRBJ1-2
clone size: few
V gene: TRBV10-1
CDR3 DNA: TGCGCCAGCAGTGAAGGGGAGGGAGGCTACACCTTC
CDR3 protein: CASSEGEGGYTF

D gene: NA
CDR3 length: 14
J gene: TRBJ2-7
clone size: NA
V gene: TRBV4-1
CDR3 DNA: TGCGCCAGCAGCCAATCCGGGACTCAGTACGAGCAGTACTTC
CDR3 protein: CASSQSGTQYEQYF

D gene: TRBD2
CDR3 length: 16
J gene: TRBJ2-3
clone size: NA
V gene: TRBV6-5
CDR3 DNA: TGTGCCAGCAGTTACGGCGGGGGGGGCAAGTCAGATACGCAGTATTTT
CDR3 protein: CASSYGGGGKSDTQYF

D gene: TRBD1
CDR3 length: 14
J gene: TRBJ2-1
clone size: NA
V gene: TRBV9
CDR3 DNA: TGTGCCAGCAGCGTACAGGGGGCGCCGGATGAGCAGTTCTTC
CDR3 protein: CASSVQGAPDEQFF

D gene: NA
CDR3 length: 13
J gene: TRBJ1-6
clone size: once
V gene: TRBV14
CDR3 DNA: TGTGCCAGCAGCCAAGATATGGGGGACACCCTCCACTTT
CDR3 protein: CASSQDMGDTLHF

D gene: NA
CDR3 length: 13
J gene: TRBJ1-5
clone size: NA
V gene: TRBV18
CDR3 DNA: TGTGCCAGCTCACCAGGGAGATATCAGCCCCAGCATTTT
CDR3 protein: CASSPGRYQPQHF

D gene: NA
CDR3 length: 14
J gene: TRBJ1-2
clone size: NA
V gene: TRBV15
CDR3 DNA: TGTGCCACCAGCAGCGACCGATGGGCCTATGGCTACACCTTC
CDR3 protein: CATSSDRWAYGYTF

D gene: TRBD2
CDR3 length: 15
J gene: TRBJ2-5
clone size: NA
V gene: TRBV4-1
CDR3 DNA: TGCGCCAGCAGTTTCGGCGGGGGGGGTCAAGAGACCCAGTACTTC
CDR3 protein: CASSFGGGGQETQYF

D gene: TRBD1
CDR3 length: 15
J gene: TRBJ2-3
clone size: NA
V gene: TRBV7-6
CDR3 DNA: TGTGCCAGCAGCCAGACAGGGGGGGGCACAGATACGCAGTATTTT
CDR3 protein: CASSQTGGGTDTQYF

D gene: TRBD1
CDR3 length: 15
J gene: TRBJ1-2
clone size: NA
V gene: TRBV5-6
CDR3 DNA: TGTGCCAGCAGCTTAGCCGGGACAGGGGTGGATGGCTACACCTTC
CDR3 protein: CASSLAGTGVDGYTF

D gene: NA
CDR3 length: 15
J gene: TRBJ1-5
clone size: NA
V gene: TRBV5-6
CDR3 DNA: TGTGCCAGCAGCTTGGGACAACTTAGCAATCAGCCCCAGCATTTT
CDR3 protein: CASSLGQLSNQPQHF

D gene: TRBD1
CDR3 length: 15
J gene: TRBJ1-4
clone size: once
V gene: TRBV29-1
CDR3 DNA: TGCAGCGTTGGACAGGGGGCATCAGCTAATGAAAAACTGTTTTTT
CDR3 protein: CSVGQGASANEKLFF

D gene: TRBD1
CDR3 length: 13
J gene: TRBJ2-1
clone size: NA
V gene: TRBV13
CDR3 DNA: TGTGCCAGCAGCTCGGACAGGCACAATGAGCAGTTCTTC
CDR3 protein: CASSSDRHNEQFF

D gene: TRBD1
CDR3 length: 15
J gene: TRBJ1-1
clone size: NA
V gene: TRBV5-1
CDR3 DNA: TGCGCCAGCAGCTTGGCCGGGACAGGGGGCACTGAAGCTTTCTTT
CDR3 protein: CASSLAGTGGTEAFF

D gene: TRBD1
CDR3 length: 17
J gene: TRBJ1-1
clone size: NA
V gene: TRBV7-3
CDR3 DNA: TGTGCCAGCAGCCTCCGCGGTCCGGGACAGGGGAACACTGAAGCTTTCTTT
CDR3 protein: CASSLRGPGQGNTEAFF

D gene: TRBD1
CDR3 length: 15
J gene: TRBJ1-6
clone size: NA
V gene: TRBV11-3
CDR3 DNA: TGTGCCAGCAGCCCCGGGACAGGGGTTGGGTCACCCCTCCACTTT
CDR3 protein: CASSPGTGVGSPLHF

D gene: TRBD2
CDR3 length: 14
J gene: TRBJ2-1
clone size: NA
V gene: TRBV5-1
CDR3 DNA: TGCGCCAGCAGTACCGCGGGGGGAAACAATGAGCAGTTCTTC
CDR3 protein: CASSTAGGNNEQFF

D gene: NA
CDR3 length: 15
J gene: TRBJ2-1
clone size: once
V gene: TRBV4-2
CDR3 DNA: TGTGCCAGCAGCCAAGAGGGGGCAGGGGTTTGGGAGCAGTTCTTC
CDR3 protein: CASSQEGAGVWEQFF

D gene: NA
CDR3 length: 15
J gene: TRBJ2-5
clone size: NA
V gene: TRBV19
CDR3 DNA: TGTGCCAGTAGTATATGGATGGGGGGTGCGGAGACCCAGTACTTC
CDR3 protein: CASSIWMGGAETQYF

D gene: TRBD1
CDR3 length: 17
J gene: TRBJ1-2
clone size: NA
V gene: TRBV9
CDR3 DNA: TGTGCCAGCAGCGTAGGGCAGGGGGCCTCTCCTAACTATGGCTACACCTTC
CDR3 protein: CASSVGQGASPNYGYTF

D gene: NA
CDR3 length: 14
J gene: TRBJ1-3
clone size: once
V gene: TRBV25-1
CDR3 DNA: TGTGCCAGCGGGGGGGGGTTCTCTGGAAACACCATATATTTT
CDR3 protein: CASGGGFSGNTIYF

D gene: NA
CDR3 length: 15
J gene: TRBJ2-7
clone size: NA
V gene: TRBV7-8
CDR3 DNA: TGTGCCAGCAGCTTAGCTTACGACAGCTCCTACGAGCAGTACTTC
CDR3 protein: CASSLAYDSSYEQYF

D gene: NA
CDR3 length: 12
J gene: TRBJ2-1
clone size: NA
V gene: TRBV30
CDR3 DNA: TGTGCCTGGAGTGGCTACTACAATGAGCAGTTCTTC
CDR3 protein: CAWSGYYNEQFF

D gene: TRBD1
CDR3 length: 17
J gene: TRBJ2-2
clone size: once
V gene: TRBV28
CDR3 DNA: TGTGCCAGCAGTGTGACCGGGACAGGGTATTACACCGGGGAGCTGTTTTTT
CDR3 protein: CASSVTGTGYYTGELFF

D gene: TRBD1
CDR3 length: 17
J gene: TRBJ2-3
clone size: once
V gene: TRBV7-6
CDR3 DNA: TGTGCCAGCAGCTCCTTCGGACAGGGGGTTGGCACAGATACGCAGTATTTT
CDR3 protein: CASSSFGQGVGTDTQYF

D gene: NA
CDR3 length: 17
J gene: TRBJ2-7
clone size: NA
V gene: TRBV10-3
CDR3 DNA: TGTGCCATCAGTGAGGGTCCGGTCCTGGGGAGCTCCTACGAGCAGTACTTC
CDR3 protein: CAISEGPVLGSSYEQYF

D gene: TRBD2
CDR3 length: 16
J gene: TRBJ2-3
clone size: NA
V gene: TRBV7-2
CDR3 DNA: TGTGCCAGCAGCTTTGGACTAGCGGGGGGCACAGATACGCAGTATTTT
CDR3 protein: CASSFGLAGGTDTQYF

D gene: NA
CDR3 length: 15
J gene: TRBJ1-2
clone size: NA
V gene: TRBV9
CDR3 DNA: TGTGCCAGCAGCGTAGAGCCCGGTCCTAACTATGGCTACACCTTC
CDR3 protein: CASSVEPGPNYGYTF

D gene: NA
CDR3 length: 15
J gene: TRBJ1-1
clone size: NA
V gene: TRBV5-1
CDR3 DNA: TGCGCCAGCAGCTTTAGTACGGGAGGGAACACTGAAGCTTTCTTT
CDR3 protein: CASSFSTGGNTEAFF

D gene: NA
CDR3 length: 13
J gene: TRBJ1-1
clone size: NA
V gene: TRBV21-1
CDR3 DNA: TGTGCCAGCAGCAATGAATTTGACAGGAGGTCTTTCTTT
CDR3 protein: CASSNEFDRRSFF

D gene: NA
CDR3 length: 14
J gene: TRBJ1-1
clone size: NA
V gene: TRBV11-3
CDR3 DNA: TGTGCCAGCAGCCGTGGCGGGTTTGGGACTGAAGCTTTCTTT
CDR3 protein: CASSRGGFGTEAFF

D gene: NA
CDR3 length: 13
J gene: TRBJ2-1
clone size: NA
V gene: TRBV23-1
CDR3 DNA: TGCGCCAGCAGTCAAACTCCGTGGTATGAGCAGTTCTTC
CDR3 protein: CASSQTPWYEQFF

D gene: NA
CDR3 length: 15
J gene: TRBJ2-2
clone size: NA
V gene: TRBV9
CDR3 DNA: TGTGCCAGCAGCGTAGTTAGTAGTGGCACCGGGGAGCTGTTTTTT
CDR3 protein: CASSVVSSGTGELFF

D gene: TRBD1
CDR3 length: 15
J gene: TRBJ2-7
clone size: NA
V gene: TRBV7-3
CDR3 DNA: TGTGCCAGCAGCTTGGCACCAGGACAGGGCTACGAGCAGTACTTC
CDR3 protein: CASSLAPGQGYEQYF

D gene: NA
CDR3 length: 13
J gene: TRBJ1-2
clone size: NA
V gene: TRBV18
CDR3 DNA: TGTGCCAGCTCGCCAGCCAGGGGCTATGGCTACACCTTC
CDR3 protein: CASSPARGYGYTF